This TCR beta chain was identified in a study of cytomegalovirus exposure and HLA in healthy donors. Study-level points and caveats: A later examination showed that TCR association rates differed by HLA locus, with DRB1 most and HLA-C fewest. When analyzed later, a missense DCLRE1C variant was found to be linked to TCR beta V- and J-gene trimming. Relative to the approximately 630-donor mean, N-insertions were reportedly fewer in an Asian-associated ancestry cluster in a later analysis. More clonal expansion characterized HLA-associated TCR beta chains than equally common others in a later analysis.

PCR involved 60 Vbeta and 13 Jbeta primers. The protocol was immunoSEQ multiplex PCR, while the TCRdb copy is restricted to in-frame clones and leaves out a portion. The table shows around 200,000 clones, with approximately 82% occurring only once. After removal of 5 bases from V and 0 bases from J, the junction contained 4 bases not matched to a gene. This CDR3 is built from 16 residues. Germline CDR1 MNHEY, CDR2 SMNVEV (reference sequence). This clone has only one observation. The antigen is unknown. The rearrangement joins TRBV27 to TRBJ2-1, with 10 nucleotides matching TRBD2. This clonotype originated in a girl aged 2 to 9 in good health and CMV-seropositive. The sequenced sample consisted of PBMCs. The CDR3 is CASSALAGGSYNEQFF. CDR3 bases: TGTGCCAGCAGTGCTTTAGCGGGGGGCTCCTACAATGAGCAGTTCTTC.